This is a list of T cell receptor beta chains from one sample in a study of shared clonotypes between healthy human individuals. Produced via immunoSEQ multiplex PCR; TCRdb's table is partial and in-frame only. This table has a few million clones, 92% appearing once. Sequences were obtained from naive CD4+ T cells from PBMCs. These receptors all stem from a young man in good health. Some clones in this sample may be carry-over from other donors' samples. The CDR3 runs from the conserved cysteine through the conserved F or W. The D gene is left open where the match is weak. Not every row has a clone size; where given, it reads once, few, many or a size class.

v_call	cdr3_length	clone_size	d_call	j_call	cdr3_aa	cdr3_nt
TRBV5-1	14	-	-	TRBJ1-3	CASSLEQPGNTIYF	TGCGCCAGCAGCTTGGAACAGCCTGGAAACACCATATATTTT
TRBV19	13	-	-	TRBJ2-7	CASSISTYYEQYF	TGTGCCAGTAGTATATCAACCTATTACGAGCAGTACTTC
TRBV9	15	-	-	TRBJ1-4	CASSVATDPWEKLFF	TGTGCCAGCAGCGTAGCGACAGACCCTTGGGAAAAACTGTTTTTT
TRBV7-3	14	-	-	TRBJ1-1	CASSDRGIGTEAFF	TGTGCCAGCAGCGACCGGGGAATAGGCACTGAAGCTTTCTTT
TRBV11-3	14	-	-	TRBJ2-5	CASSLTTSTPTQYF	TGTGCCAGCAGCCTGACCACTTCCACCCCGACCCAGTACTTC
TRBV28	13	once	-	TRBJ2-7	CASSKADRYEQYF	TGTGCCAGCAGTAAAGCCGACCGCTACGAGCAGTACTTC
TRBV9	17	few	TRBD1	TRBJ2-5	CASSEILGQGGQETQYF	TGTGCCAGCAGTGAGATTCTGGGACAGGGGGGCCAAGAGACCCAGTACTTC
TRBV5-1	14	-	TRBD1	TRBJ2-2	CASSQDRGNGELFF	TGCGCCAGCTCCCAGGACAGGGGTAACGGGGAGCTGTTTTTT
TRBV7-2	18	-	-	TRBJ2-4	CASSLDIDPHLAKNIQYF	TGTGCCAGCAGCTTAGACATTGACCCTCACCTAGCCAAAAACATTCAGTACTTC
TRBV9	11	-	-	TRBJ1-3	CASSVGQVIYF	TGTGCCAGCAGCGTAGGGCAGGTTATATATTTT